This TCR beta chain was sequenced for a study of regulatory T cells in long-lasting Graves disease. Study context: Persistence in Graves' disease required over 5 years of antithyroid drugs plus positive TSH receptor antibodies.

Regarding time point: persistent/refractory GD, antithyroid drugs over 5 years with positive TRAb. Preparation of the TCR library used RNA extracted from PBMCs. The peripheral blood volume drawn was around 10 milliliters, and it was collected into EDTA tubes. iRepertoire HTBI primers and Arm-PCR of CDR3 regions built TCR beta libraries. Under the authors' procedure: Across all samples, approximately 68 TRBV segments and more than 11 TRBJ segments were identified. TCRdb redid the calling of the multiplex PCR reads with MiXCR, one entry per CDR3 protein. Here the V and J calls rest on TCRdb's processing, not on the authors' analysis. The sample has hundreds of thousands of distinct CDR3 sequences, over 20% seen once. The germline gives CDR1 SQVTM, CDR2 ANQGSEA. The CDR3 runs 14 residues. The J segment lost 6 bases and the V segment lost 4 bases, leaving 7 bases of the junction unmatched.

V gene TRBV29-1 combines with J gene TRBJ2-2, with 8 bases aligning to TRBD2. This TCR was sampled from a female donor with Graves disease. Sequencing used peripheral blood mononuclear cells (PBMCs), obtained when the disease was refractory, from a patient treated with antithyroid drugs. The CDR3, as DNA: TGCAGCGTTGGAGCGGGAGAGGGGCCCGGGGAGCTGTTTTTT. It is translated as CSVGAGEGPGELFF.